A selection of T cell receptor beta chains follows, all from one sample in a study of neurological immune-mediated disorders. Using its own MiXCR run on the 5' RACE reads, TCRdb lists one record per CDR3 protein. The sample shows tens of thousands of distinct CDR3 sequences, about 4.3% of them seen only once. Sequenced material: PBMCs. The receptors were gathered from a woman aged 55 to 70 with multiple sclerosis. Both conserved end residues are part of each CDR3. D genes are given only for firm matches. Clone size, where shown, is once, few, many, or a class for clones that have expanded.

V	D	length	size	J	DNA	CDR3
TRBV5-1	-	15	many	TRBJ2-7	TGCGCCAGCAGCAAAGCGGGACAGAACGCCTACGAGCAGTACTTC	CASSKAGQNAYEQYF
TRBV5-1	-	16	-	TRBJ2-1	TGCGCCAGCAGCGGAATAATAGGGAGAGGGTACAATGAGCAGTTCTTC	CASSGIIGRGYNEQFF
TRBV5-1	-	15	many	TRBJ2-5	TGCGCCAGCAGCTGGGGACCCAGGGGTCCCGAGACCCAGTACTTC	CASSWGPRGPETQYF
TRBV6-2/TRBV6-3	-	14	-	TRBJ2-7	TGTGCCAGCAGTTACCTGGCGGGGACCTACGAGCAGTACTTC	CASSYLAGTYEQYF
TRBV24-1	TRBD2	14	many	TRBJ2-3	TGTGCCACCAGTGAGGCGGGGGGCCTGGATACGCAGTATTTT	CATSEAGGLDTQYF
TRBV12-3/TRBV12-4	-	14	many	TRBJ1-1	TGTGCCAGCACCATCCGAGAGGGCTGGGCTGAAGCTTTCTTT	CASTIREGWAEAFF
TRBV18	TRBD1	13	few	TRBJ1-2	TGTGCCAGCCGGAGGACAGGACCTTATGGCTACACCTTC	CASRRTGPYGYTF
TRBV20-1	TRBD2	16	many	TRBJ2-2	TGCAGTGCTAGACCTATAGCGGGGGAGAACACCGGGGAGCTGTTTTTT	CSARPIAGENTGELFF
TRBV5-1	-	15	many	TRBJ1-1	TGCGCCAGCAGCTTGGAGGAGGGCGGGTACACTGAAGCTTTCTTT	CASSLEEGGYTEAFF
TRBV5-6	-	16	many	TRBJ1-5	TGTGCCAGCAGCTTTACTCCGGACAGCTACAATCAGCCCCAGCATTTT	CASSFTPDSYNQPQHF
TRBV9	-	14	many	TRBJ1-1	TGTGCCAGCAGCGTAGGACGGGAGAACACTGAAGCTTTCTTT	CASSVGRENTEAFF
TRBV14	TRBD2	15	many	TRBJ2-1	TGTGCCAGCAGCCAAGAGCGTCTAGCGGGGGTGCAGCAGTTCTTC	CASSQERLAGVQQFF
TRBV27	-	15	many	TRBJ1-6	TGTGCCAGCAGTTTCGGCCAAAAAGAGGATTCACCCCTCCACTTT	CASSFGQKEDSPLHF
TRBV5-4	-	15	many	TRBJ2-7	TGTGCCAGCACCTCTCGGACCGCCCCTACCTACGAGCAGTACTTC	CASTSRTAPTYEQYF
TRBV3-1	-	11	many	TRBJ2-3	TGTGCCAGCAGCCCGGGAGATACGCAGTATTTT	CASSPGDTQYF
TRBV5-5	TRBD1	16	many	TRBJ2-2	TGTGCCAGCAACCCAGACGGGACAGGGTTAGCCGGGGAGCTGTTTTTT	CASNPDGTGLAGELFF